The rows below give T cell receptor beta chains drawn from one sample of a study of T cell repertoires in cytomegalovirus infection. A single record per CDR3 protein comes from TCRdb applying MiXCR to the reads. The table lists about 900,000 distinct CDR3 sequences, roughly 30% of them singletons. What these receptors recognize is not known. The sequencing used cultured CD8+ T cells from PBMCs, collected from culture after CMV antigen stimulation. Receptors originate from a human donor in good health (CMV status not recorded). Some clones in this sample may be carry-over from other donors' samples. Each CDR3 is given with its conserved first and last residue. The order of the fields is J gene, D gene, V gene, clone size, CDR3 DNA, CDR3 protein. A D gene is named only where the DNA matches it firmly. Clone size, where shown, is once, few, many, or a class for clones that have expanded.

J: TRBJ2-2
D: NA
V: TRBV24-1
size: few
DNA: TGTGCCACCAGTGATTTGGGGGCCGGGGAGCTGTTTTTT
CDR3: CATSDLGAGELFF

J: TRBJ2-7
D: TRBD1
V: TRBV27
size: NA
DNA: TGTGCCAGCAGTGCGCCGGGACAGGGGTCCTACGAGCAGTACTTC
CDR3: CASSAPGQGSYEQYF

J: TRBJ2-2
D: TRBD1
V: TRBV19
size: NA
DNA: TGTGCCAGTAGTATGGTGACAGGGGCCGCCGGGGAGCTGTTTTTT
CDR3: CASSMVTGAAGELFF

J: TRBJ2-6
D: NA
V: TRBV27
size: NA
DNA: TGTGCCAGCAGTCCACCCCAGGGTTACAACTCTGGGGCCAACGTCCTGACTTTC
CDR3: CASSPPQGYNSGANVLTF

J: TRBJ1-4
D: NA
V: TRBV27
size: few
DNA: TGTGCCAGCAGTCCCGAGGGCTTTGAAAAACTGTTTTTT
CDR3: CASSPEGFEKLFF

J: TRBJ2-5
D: TRBD2
V: TRBV7-6
size: many
DNA: TGTGCCAGCAGGCCCCGCCGACTAGCCGCGGAGTACCAAGAGACCCAGTACTTC
CDR3: CASRPRRLAAEYQETQYF

J: TRBJ2-3
D: TRBD1
V: TRBV6-2/TRBV6-3
size: few
DNA: TGTGCCAGCAGTTACTCGAGAGGGGGCGCGGCAGATACGCAGTATTTT
CDR3: CASSYSRGGAADTQYF

J: TRBJ2-1
D: NA
V: TRBV12-5
size: NA
DNA: TGTGCTAGTGGCCCCTGGGGAGCCCAGTACAATGAGCAGTTCTTC
CDR3: CASGPWGAQYNEQFF

J: TRBJ2-3
D: NA
V: TRBV11-3
size: many
DNA: TGTGCCAGCAGCTTAGATTACCGGAGGGGGACAGATACGCAGTATTTT
CDR3: CASSLDYRRGTDTQYF

J: TRBJ2-7
D: NA
V: TRBV20-1
size: NA
DNA: TGCAGTGCCACCGGGACATCGGATTTGATGACCTACGAGCAGTACTTC
CDR3: CSATGTSDLMTYEQYF

J: TRBJ2-5
D: TRBD2
V: TRBV4-2
size: few
DNA: TGTGCCAGCAGCCAAGTCCGATTTGGCGGGGGAATCGGGGAGACCCAGTACTTC
CDR3: CASSQVRFGGGIGETQYF

J: TRBJ1-5
D: NA
V: TRBV7-6
size: NA
DNA: TGTGCCAGCAGCTTAAGACACAATAGCAATCAGCCCCAGCATTTT
CDR3: CASSLRHNSNQPQHF

J: TRBJ2-3
D: NA
V: TRBV11-3
size: once
DNA: TGTGCCAGCAGCCAATGGGGGGGACAGGGCACAGATACGCAGTATTTT
CDR3: CASSQWGGQGTDTQYF

J: TRBJ1-5
D: NA
V: TRBV19
size: NA
DNA: TGTGCCAGTAGTCGTAGCCAGGATCCAAATCAGCCCCAGCATTTT
CDR3: CASSRSQDPNQPQHF

J: TRBJ1-5
D: NA
V: TRBV2
size: NA
DNA: TGTGCCAGCAGTGAAAACCGCTCCAATCAGCCCCAGCATTTT
CDR3: CASSENRSNQPQHF

J: TRBJ1-2
D: TRBD1
V: TRBV27
size: NA
DNA: TGTGCCAACAGTTTAGTAGGGACAGATTATGGCTACACCTTC
CDR3: CANSLVGTDYGYTF

J: TRBJ2-1
D: TRBD2
V: TRBV6-2/TRBV6-3
size: NA
DNA: TGTGCCAGCAACAACGGGGACTATCATGAGCAGTTCTTC
CDR3: CASNNGDYHEQFF

J: TRBJ1-2
D: NA
V: TRBV7-9
size: NA
DNA: TGTGCCAGCAGCGCCCATGGGGGGACCGGCTACACCTTC
CDR3: CASSAHGGTGYTF

J: TRBJ1-5
D: NA
V: TRBV7-9
size: NA
DNA: TGTGCCAGCAGCTTAGCGGAAGGGACCTTCAATCAGCCCCAGCATTTT
CDR3: CASSLAEGTFNQPQHF

J: TRBJ1-2
D: NA
V: TRBV5-4
size: once
DNA: TGTGCCAGCAGCAGGCCGGGGCAGTCAACTAACTATGGCTACACCTTC
CDR3: CASSRPGQSTNYGYTF

J: TRBJ2-3
D: NA
V: TRBV12-3/TRBV12-4
size: NA
DNA: TGTGCCAGCTCTTGGAGACTCTTCGGGGGAACGGAAACAGATACGCAGTATTTT
CDR3: CASSWRLFGGTETDTQYF

J: TRBJ2-2
D: TRBD1
V: TRBV19
size: NA
DNA: TGTGCCAGTAGTATTGGGACAGGGGACGGGGAGCTGTTTTTT
CDR3: CASSIGTGDGELFF

J: TRBJ1-2
D: NA
V: TRBV12-3/TRBV12-4
size: few
DNA: TGTGCCAGCAGTTTGGTCGACAGGCGCACTAACTATGGCTACACCTTC
CDR3: CASSLVDRRTNYGYTF

J: TRBJ1-2
D: NA
V: TRBV6-1
size: NA
DNA: TGTGCCAGCAGTGAAAGGAAGACAGATTATGGCTACACCTTC
CDR3: CASSERKTDYGYTF

J: TRBJ2-2
D: TRBD1
V: TRBV7-6
size: many
DNA: TGTGCCAGCAGCTCTGGGACAGGGATCACCGGGGAGCTGTTTTTT
CDR3: CASSSGTGITGELFF

J: TRBJ1-2
D: NA
V: TRBV27
size: few
DNA: TGTGCCAGCAGTTTATGGGCAGGGGAAGGCTACACCTTC
CDR3: CASSLWAGEGYTF